This T cell receptor beta chain was profiled in a study of T cells in Graves' hyperthyroidism and ophthalmopathy. Trimming removed 3 bases at V and 12 bases at J, with 15 bases between. The V gene's germline CDR1 is SGHDN and CDR2 FVKESK. The CDR3 is 14 amino acids. This clonotype showed up many times. Its antigen is not identified. Whole-study findings and limits: Researchers report that a 13 V-J model separated ophthalmopathy from stable hyperthyroidism.

TCR beta CDR3 sequences were amplified from RNA transcripts. With the HTBI primer set, the TCR CDR3 went through a first round of RT-PCR. TCRdb reprocessed the multiplex PCR reads with MiXCR, giving one entry per CDR3 protein. The table lists around 290,000 distinct CDR3 sequences, roughly 15% of them singletons. The sequence derives from a woman between 35 and 50 years old with Graves' hyperthyroidism. The chain is built from TRBV14 and TRBJ2-6, with D perhaps TRBD1 (6 bases). The sample comprised blood. CDR3 in DNA: TGTGCCAGCAGCCAGCACAGGGTCTTAAGCGTCCTGACTTTC. Encoded protein: CASSQHRVLSVLTF. Full variable domain (remainder filled in from reference TRBV14 and TRBJ2-6): EAGVTQFPSHSVIEKGQTVTLRCDPISGHDNLYWYRRVMGKEIKFLLHFVKESKQDESGMPNNRFLAERTGGTYSTLKVQPAELEDSGVYFCASSQHRVLSVLTFGAGSRLTVL.